This T cell receptor (beta chain) was documented in a study of blood T cell repertoires in COVID-19. Looking at the study overall: Collection of acute and convalescent COVID-19 samples took place in the United States, Italy and Spain. PBMCs, B-cell-depleted T cells, or T cells provided the cDNA or gDNA that made up the material.

Seattle's cohort entered during active infection and was followed longitudinally. This clone was seen more than once but under ten times. Trimming stripped 10 bases from V and 8 bases from J, with 15 bases between. The CDR3 sequence is 13 residues long. Per germline, CDR1 ENHRY and CDR2 SYGVKD. Assay: immunoSEQ multiplex PCR; the TCRdb copy retains only in-frame clones and omits some. The sample carries under 200,000 clones, around 84% recorded once. The source is a woman in her seventies with COVID-19, enrolled during active disease. The chain links TRBV10-3 to TRBJ1-6; possible D gene TRBD1, 5 bases. The material sequenced was peripheral blood. The CDR3 spells CATGKEQDSPLHF. As DNA, the CDR3 is TGTGCCACTGGAAAAGAACAGGATTCACCCCTCCACTTT.